This T cell receptor beta chain was found in a study of T cell clones after liver transplantation (dated 2019 in TCRdb). As for the study more broadly: The samples were obtained from ITN030ST, a randomized trial that attempted immunosuppression withdrawal within 2 years after liver transplantation. Blood samples were taken pre-transplant, pre-randomization before withdrawal, and post-randomization after full withdrawal or failed withdrawal. Subjects received no induction therapy and standard immunosuppression until randomization at 12-24 months post-transplant. Tolerance was defined as complete withdrawal of immunosuppression for at least one year without a rise in liver enzymes beyond twice the upper limit of normal. Of the eight recipients, a few were HCV-positive, while the remaining recipients had been transplanted for non-autoimmune, non-viral indications. Donor-reactive T cell clones were identified using TCRbeta sequencing after a pre-transplant mixed lymphocyte reaction and were then followed in post-transplant blood. As an antigen-independent comparator for the donor-reactive sequences, third party-reactive TCRbeta sequences from pre-transplant MLRs were identified as well. Of the 8 liver transplant recipients making up the studied cohort, 3 were classified as tolerant and 5 as non-tolerant. Study-level results and caveats: Since no allograft tissue specimens were available, donor-reactive T cells may have migrated into the graft instead of being deleted. In 5 of 8 subjects, circulating donor-reactive CD4 TCRbeta sequences decreased significantly after transplant, regardless of tolerance or HCV status. Conclusions were preliminary, limited by small, heterogeneous patient numbers and non-standardized post-transplant time points. Low numbers of available donor cells limited the measurable donor-reactive repertoire in two subjects. Donor-reactive sequences decreased more than third party-reactive sequences, which suggests partial antigen-specific deletion that was not related to withdrawal success. When repertoire turnover was taken into account, detection of donor-reactive sequences was significantly reduced in 7 of 8 subjects for CD4 and in 8 of 8 subjects for CD8.

Frozen genomic DNA underwent high-throughput TCRbeta CDR3 sequencing by immunoSEQ, including PCR amplification, mapping, bias correction and internal controls. On the study's bioinformatics: Only productive rearrangements were retained, and each unique TCRbeta sequence was defined by its CDR3 nucleotide sequence together with its V and J gene. For a sequence to be called donor-reactive, it needed a frequency of at least 0.01% and at least 5-fold expansion in CFSE-low cells compared with unstimulated pre-transplant cells. To ensure at least 90% detection power, minimum frequency thresholds were set for each subject based on that subject's lowest-template unstimulated sample. Jensen-Shannon divergence between the top 1000 TCRbeta sequences post-transplant and pre-transplant was used to measure repertoire turnover. Two-sided Fisher's exact tests were used to test for changes in how often donor-reactive sequences were detected. TCRdb's version of the immuneACCESS table is confined to in-frame rearrangements and falls short of the full clone set. An unresolved V gene accounts for under half of the shortfall where checked; the remainder is of unknown origin. V, J and clone size are those of that table, while D and trimming were read from the DNA. Counted in this sample were 70,000 or so clones; 80% to 95% of them appeared once. 0.98% of the sample is held by the ten biggest clonotypes.

Including cysteine and phenylalanine, the CDR3 has 16 amino acids. The sequence is cut down to CDR3 DNA, 48 bases in frame from base 1. Thawed unstimulated PBMCs were stained for CD3, CD4 and CD8 and FACS-sorted into CD3+CD4+ and CD3+CD8+ populations. Each of the 8 studied subjects was randomized to immunosuppression withdrawal. The Qiagen DNeasy Blood and Tissue Kit was used to isolate genomic DNA. With respect to this clone: Its recognized antigen is unknown. No clone much larger than this one lies a single base away; base qualities are absent.

The clonotype originates from a human patient who received a liver transplant. The graft donor may be the source of some T cells after a transplant. The chain was built from TRBV21-1 and TRBJ2-7; TRBD2 is the table's D call, not checked against the DNA. TRBV21-1 is a pseudogene segment. Material: CD4+ T cells from blood, obtained less than 27 months after liver transplant. The nucleotides read TGTGCCAGCCCCCTCGGGTCCAGCGGGAGGACCTACGAGCAGTACTTC. It codes for CASPLGSSGRTYEQYF.